This T cell receptor (beta chain) was captured in a study of blood T cell repertoires in COVID-19 (dated by TCRdb to 2018 to 2020). Looking at the study overall: Collaborator samples came from the United States, Italy and Spain and covered acute and convalescent phases of COVID-19. The repertoires were made available in a free public database intended to serve as a resource for research on the immune response to SARS-CoV-2. The samples were drawn from the first 160 participants of the ongoing ImmuneRACE study and from 950 to 1,500 subjects provided by 6 global collaborators. The material from the prospective study consisted of cDNA or gDNA derived from T cells, B-cell-depleted T cells, or PBMCs. HLA class I and class II types, where available, came from metadata supplied by the sample provider rather than from assay-based typing. A de-identified subject ID, COVID-19 status, age in years and sex were almost always included in the sample metadata. Subjects who had been exposed to COVID-19, were actively infected with it, or had recovered from it provided the deeply sampled blood TCRbeta repertoires that made up the dataset. Study-level results and caveats: The quantity of clinical and demographic metadata differed by source and by participant and was supplied without curation.

The CDR3 sequence holds 15 residues, the cysteine and phenylalanine included. The CDR3 DNA has 45 bases and is translated from base 1. The junction shows trimming of 6 bases on V and 0 bases on J, plus 9 bases between the germline ends. CDR1 and CDR2, looked up from the germline V gene, are MNHEY and SVGAGI. About this clone itself: No antigen is known for it. Base qualities are not at hand, and no much larger clone is one base apart.

TCRbeta CDR3 regions were amplified from genomic DNA by means of the immunoSEQ Assay, a bias-controlled multiplex PCR. The source study handled its data this way. Nucleated cell counts per sample were estimated from amplification of reference gene primers within the assay. To quantify the absolute abundance of each unique TCRbeta CDR3 rearrangement, sequence reads were collapsed and filtered. For each sample, productive Simpson clonality was calculated by taking the square root of Simpson's diversity index across productive rearrangements. TCRdb obtained this table from immuneACCESS and retained in-frame rearrangements with V and J assigned. These tables miss some clones; where compared with another copy, unresolved V genes account for less than half of the shortfall, and the remainder is unexplained. D and trimming come from the DNA, and the V and J calls and clone size come from that table. Within this sample are about 160,000 clones, with around four fifths of them counted one time only. Jointly, the top ten make up around 7.1% of the sample.

In the prospective study, participants were about 18 to 89 years old, resided in approximately 22 geographic areas of the United States, and were enrolled through a virtual design. In the prospective study, participants were assigned to cohorts based on the clinical history participants reported in a screening survey and a study questionnaire. Recovered participants in ImmuneRACE Cohort 3 were defined by two consecutive negative NP/OP PCR tests, clearance by a healthcare professional, or resolution of symptoms. Mobile phlebotomists in the prospective study collected whole blood, serum and a nasopharyngeal or oropharyngeal swab from every participant. Prospective study participants could optionally give additional blood draws and questionnaires over a roughly 2-month period. Before DNA extraction, blood samples from the prospective study were shipped at room temperature or frozen.

The clonotype comes from a man in his fifties who had recovered from COVID-19. Specimen: PBMCs or T cells enriched from blood (not recorded which). This chain is built from TRBV6-5 and TRBJ2-6; the D gene is unclear. CDR3 region: CASSYDNSGANVLTF. The nucleotides are TGTGCCAGCAGCTACGACAACTCTGGGGCCAACGTCCTGACTTTC.